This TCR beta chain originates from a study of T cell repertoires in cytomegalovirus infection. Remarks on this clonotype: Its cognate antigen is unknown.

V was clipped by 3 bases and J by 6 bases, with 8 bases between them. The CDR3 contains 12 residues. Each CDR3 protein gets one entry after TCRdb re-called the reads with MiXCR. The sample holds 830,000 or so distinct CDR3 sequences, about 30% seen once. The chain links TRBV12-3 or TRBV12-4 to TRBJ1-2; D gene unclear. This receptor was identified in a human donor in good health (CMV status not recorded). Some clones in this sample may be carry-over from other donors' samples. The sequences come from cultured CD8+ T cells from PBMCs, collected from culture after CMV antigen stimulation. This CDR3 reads CASSFRGDGYTF. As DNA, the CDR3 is TGTGCCAGCAGTTTTCGGGGTGATGGCTACACCTTC.